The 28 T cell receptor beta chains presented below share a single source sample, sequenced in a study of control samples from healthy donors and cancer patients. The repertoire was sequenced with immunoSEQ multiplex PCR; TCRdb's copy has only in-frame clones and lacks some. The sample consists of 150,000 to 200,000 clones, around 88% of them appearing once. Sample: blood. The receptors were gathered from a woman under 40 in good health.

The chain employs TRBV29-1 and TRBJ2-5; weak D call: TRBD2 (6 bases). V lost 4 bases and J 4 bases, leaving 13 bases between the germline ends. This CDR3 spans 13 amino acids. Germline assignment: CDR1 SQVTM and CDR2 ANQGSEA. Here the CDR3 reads CSVGSASAETQYF. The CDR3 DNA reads TGCAGCGTTGGTTCGGCTAGCGCAGAGACCCAGTACTTC. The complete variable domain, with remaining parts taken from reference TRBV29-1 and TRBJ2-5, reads SAVISQKPSRDICQRGTSLTIQCQVDSQVTMMFWYRQQPGQSLTLIATANQGSEATYESGFVIDKFPISRPNLTFSTLTVSNMSPEDSSIYLCSVGSASAETQYFGPGTRLLVL.

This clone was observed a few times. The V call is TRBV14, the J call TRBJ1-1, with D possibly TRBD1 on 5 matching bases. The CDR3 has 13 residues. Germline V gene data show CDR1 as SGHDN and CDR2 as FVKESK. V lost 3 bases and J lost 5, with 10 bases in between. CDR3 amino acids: CASSHGGRTEAFF. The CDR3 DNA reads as TGTGCCAGCAGCCACGGGGGACGAACTGAAGCTTTCTTT.

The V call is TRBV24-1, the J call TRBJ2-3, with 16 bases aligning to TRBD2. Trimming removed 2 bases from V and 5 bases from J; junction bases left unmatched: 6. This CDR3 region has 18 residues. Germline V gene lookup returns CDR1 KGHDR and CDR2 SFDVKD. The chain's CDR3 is CATSDSPGLAGGRDTQYF. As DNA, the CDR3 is TGTGCCACCAGTGATTCACCGGGACTAGCGGGGGGGCGAGATACGCAGTATTTT.

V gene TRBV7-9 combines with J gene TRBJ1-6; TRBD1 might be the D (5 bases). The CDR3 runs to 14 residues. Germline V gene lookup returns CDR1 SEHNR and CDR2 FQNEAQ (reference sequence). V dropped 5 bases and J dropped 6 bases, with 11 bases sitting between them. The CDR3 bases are TGTGCCAGCAGCCGAGGGGAGGGTAATTCACCCCTCCACTTT. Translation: CASSRGEGNSPLHF.

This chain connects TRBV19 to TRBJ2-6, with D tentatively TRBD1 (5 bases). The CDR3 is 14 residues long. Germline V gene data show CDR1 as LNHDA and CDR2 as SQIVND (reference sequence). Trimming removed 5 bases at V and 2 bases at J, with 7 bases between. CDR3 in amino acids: CASSEDTGANVLTF. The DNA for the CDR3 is TGTGCCAGTAGTGAGGACACTGGGGCCAACGTCCTGACTTTC.

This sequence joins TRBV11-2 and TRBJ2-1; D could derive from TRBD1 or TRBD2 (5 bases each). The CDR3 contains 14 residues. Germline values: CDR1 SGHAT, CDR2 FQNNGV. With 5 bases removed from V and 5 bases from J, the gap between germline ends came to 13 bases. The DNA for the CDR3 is TGTGCCAGCAGCCCTGCCGGGGCCAACAATGAGCAGTTCTTC. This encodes CASSPAGANNEQFF.

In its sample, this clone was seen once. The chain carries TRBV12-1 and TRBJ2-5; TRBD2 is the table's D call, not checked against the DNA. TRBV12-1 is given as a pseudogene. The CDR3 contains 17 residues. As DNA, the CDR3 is TGTGCCAGCAGCTTTGCGGATAGCGGGGGAAAGAAAGAGACCCAGTACTTC. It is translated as CASSFADSGGKKETQYF.

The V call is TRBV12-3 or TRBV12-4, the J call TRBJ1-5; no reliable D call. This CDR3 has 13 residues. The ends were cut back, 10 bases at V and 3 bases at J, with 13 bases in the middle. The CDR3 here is CATISDSNQPQHF. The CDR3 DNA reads TGTGCCACCATCAGTGACTCCAATCAGCCCCAGCATTTT.

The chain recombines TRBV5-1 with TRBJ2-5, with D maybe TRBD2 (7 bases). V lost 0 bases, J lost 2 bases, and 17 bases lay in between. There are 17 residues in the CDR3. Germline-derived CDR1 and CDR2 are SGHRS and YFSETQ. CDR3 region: CASSLVGGQQRQETQYF. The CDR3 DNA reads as TGCGCCAGCAGCTTGGTCGGGGGGCAACAACGACAAGAGACCCAGTACTTC.

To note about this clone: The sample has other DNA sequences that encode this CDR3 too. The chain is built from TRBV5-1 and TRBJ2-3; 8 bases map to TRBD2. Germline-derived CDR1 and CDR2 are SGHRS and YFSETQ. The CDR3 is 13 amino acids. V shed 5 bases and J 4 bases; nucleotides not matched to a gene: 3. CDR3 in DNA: TGCGCCAGCAGTAGCGGGATGGCAGATACGCAGTATTTT. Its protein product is CASSSGMADTQYF. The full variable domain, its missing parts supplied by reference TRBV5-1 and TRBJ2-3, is KAGVTQTPRYLIKTRGQQVTLSCSPISGHRSVSWYQQTPGQGLQFLFEYFSETQRNKGNFPGRFSGRQFSNSRSEMNVSTLELGDSALYLCASSSGMADTQYFGPGTRLTVL.

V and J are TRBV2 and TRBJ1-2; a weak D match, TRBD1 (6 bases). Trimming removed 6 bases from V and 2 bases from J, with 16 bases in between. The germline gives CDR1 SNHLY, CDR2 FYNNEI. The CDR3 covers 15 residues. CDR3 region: CASSIQRTVNYGYTF. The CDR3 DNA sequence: TGTGCCAGCAGCATACAACGGACAGTCAACTATGGCTACACCTTC.

The CDR3 region has the DNA TGTGCCAGCAGTTACGGGACTAGCGGGAGACTCAATGAGCAGTTCTTC. It yields the protein CASSYGTSGRLNEQFF. The chain carries TRBV6-6 and TRBJ2-1; 14 nucleotides agree with TRBD2. The ends lost 2 bases at V and 6 bases at J; junction bases unmatched: 3. This CDR3 comprises 16 residues. Germline V gene data show CDR1 as MNHNY and CDR2 as SVGAGI (reference sequence).

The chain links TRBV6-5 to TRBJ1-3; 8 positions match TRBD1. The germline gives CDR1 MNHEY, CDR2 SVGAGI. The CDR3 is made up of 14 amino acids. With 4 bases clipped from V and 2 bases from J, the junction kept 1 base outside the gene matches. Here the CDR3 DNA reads TGTGCCAGCAGTTCGACAGGGGCTGGAAACACCATATATTTT. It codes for CASSSTGAGNTIYF.

The CDR3 DNA is TGCGCCAGCAGCTTGACCATGGCGAACACCGGGGAGCTGTTTTTT. This gives the protein CASSLTMANTGELFF. The chain joins TRBV5-1 to TRBJ2-2; D remains ambiguous. Looked up from germline, CDR1 is SGHRS and CDR2 is YFSETQ. The V gene lost 1 base and the J gene lost 0 bases, with 7 bases spanning the gap. The CDR3 contains 15 residues. Supplemented by reference TRBV5-1 and TRBJ2-2, the full variable domain reads KAGVTQTPRYLIKTRGQQVTLSCSPISGHRSVSWYQQTPGQGLQFLFEYFSETQRNKGNFPGRFSGRQFSNSRSEMNVSTLELGDSALYLCASSLTMANTGELFFGEGSRLTVL.

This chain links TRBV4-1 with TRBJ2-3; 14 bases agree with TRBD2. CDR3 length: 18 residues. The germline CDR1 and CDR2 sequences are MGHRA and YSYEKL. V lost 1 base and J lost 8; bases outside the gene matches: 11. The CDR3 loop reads CASSQGVLGLAGGGTQYF. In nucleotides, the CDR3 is TGCGCCAGCAGCCAAGGGGTCTTAGGACTAGCGGGAGGAGGTACGCAGTATTTT.

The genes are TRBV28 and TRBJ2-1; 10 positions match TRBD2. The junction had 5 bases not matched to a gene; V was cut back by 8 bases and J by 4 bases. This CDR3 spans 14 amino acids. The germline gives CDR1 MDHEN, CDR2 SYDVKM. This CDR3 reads CASSGLAAYNEQFF. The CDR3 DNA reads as TGTGCCAGCTCCGGACTAGCGGCATACAATGAGCAGTTCTTC.

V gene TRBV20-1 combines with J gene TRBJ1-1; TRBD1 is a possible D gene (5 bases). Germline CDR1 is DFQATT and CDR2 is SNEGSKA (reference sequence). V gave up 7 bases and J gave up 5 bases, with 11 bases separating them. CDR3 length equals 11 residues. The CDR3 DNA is TGCAGTGGGGGGGAGCGGACTGAAGCTTTCTTT. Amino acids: CSGGERTEAFF.

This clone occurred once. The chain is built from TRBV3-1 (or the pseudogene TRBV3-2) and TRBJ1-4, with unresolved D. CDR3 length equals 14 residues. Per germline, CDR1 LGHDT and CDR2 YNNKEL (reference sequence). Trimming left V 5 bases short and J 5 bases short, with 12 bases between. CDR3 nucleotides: TGTGCCAGCAGCGTTTCGGGCCTCAATGAAAAACTGTTTTTT. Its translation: CASSVSGLNEKLFF.

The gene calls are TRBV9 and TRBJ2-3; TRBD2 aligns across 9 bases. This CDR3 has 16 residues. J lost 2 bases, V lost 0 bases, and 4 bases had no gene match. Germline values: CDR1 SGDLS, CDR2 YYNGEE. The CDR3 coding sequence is TGTGCCAGCAGCGTAGTTGCGGGGGGGCCCACAGATACGCAGTATTTT. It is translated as CASSVVAGGPTDTQYF.

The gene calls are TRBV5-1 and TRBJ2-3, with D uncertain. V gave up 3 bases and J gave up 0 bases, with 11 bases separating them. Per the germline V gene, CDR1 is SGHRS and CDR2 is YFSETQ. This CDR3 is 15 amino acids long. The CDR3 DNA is TGCGCCAGCAGCTCGACCCCCGCGAGCACAGATACGCAGTATTTT. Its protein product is CASSSTPASTDTQYF.

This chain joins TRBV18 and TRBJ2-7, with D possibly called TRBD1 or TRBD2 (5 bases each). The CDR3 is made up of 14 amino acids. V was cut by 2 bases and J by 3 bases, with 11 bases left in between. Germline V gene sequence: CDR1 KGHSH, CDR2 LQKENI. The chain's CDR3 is CASSPGGPNYEQYV. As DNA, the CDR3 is TGTGCCAGCTCACCAGGGGGACCAAACTACGAGCAGTACGTC.

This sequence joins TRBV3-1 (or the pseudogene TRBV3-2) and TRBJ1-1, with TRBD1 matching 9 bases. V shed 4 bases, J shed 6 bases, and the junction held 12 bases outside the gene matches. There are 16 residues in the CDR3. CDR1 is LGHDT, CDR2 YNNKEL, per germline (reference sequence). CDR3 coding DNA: TGTGCCAGCAGCCCAGGGACAGGGATGTCGAGCGCTGAAGCTTTCTTT. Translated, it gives CASSPGTGMSSAEAFF.

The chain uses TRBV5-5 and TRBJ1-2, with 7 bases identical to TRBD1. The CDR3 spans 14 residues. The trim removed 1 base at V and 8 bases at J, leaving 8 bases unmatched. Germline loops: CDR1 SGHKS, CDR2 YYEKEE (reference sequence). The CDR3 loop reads CASSLMYRGEGYTF. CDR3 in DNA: TGTGCCAGCAGCTTGATGTACAGGGGAGAAGGCTACACCTTC.

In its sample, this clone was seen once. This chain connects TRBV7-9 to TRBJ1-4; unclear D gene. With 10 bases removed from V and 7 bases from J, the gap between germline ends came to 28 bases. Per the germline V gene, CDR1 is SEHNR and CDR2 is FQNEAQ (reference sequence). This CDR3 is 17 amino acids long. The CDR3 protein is CAIHYGSGWEMSEKLFF. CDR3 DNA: TGTGCCATCCATTATGGCTCGGGCTGGGAGATGAGTGAAAAACTGTTTTTT. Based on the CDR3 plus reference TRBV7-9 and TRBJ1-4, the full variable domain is DTGVSQNPRHKITKRGQNVTFRCDPISEHNRLYWYRQTLGQGPEFLTYFQNEAQLEKSRLLSDRFSAERPKGSFSTLEIQRTEQGDSAMYLCAIHYGSGWEMSEKLFFGSGTQLSVL.

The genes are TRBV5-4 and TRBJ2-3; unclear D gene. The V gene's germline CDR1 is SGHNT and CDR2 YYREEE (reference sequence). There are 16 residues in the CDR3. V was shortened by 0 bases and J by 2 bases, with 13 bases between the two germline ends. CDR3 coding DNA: TGTGCCAGCAGCTTGGGTTCCCGAATTACCACAGATACGCAGTATTTT. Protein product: CASSLGSRITTDTQYF.

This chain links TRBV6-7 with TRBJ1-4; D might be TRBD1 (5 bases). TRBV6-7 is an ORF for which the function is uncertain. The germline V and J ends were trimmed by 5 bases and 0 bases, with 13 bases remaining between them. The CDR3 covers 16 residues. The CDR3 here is CASSKQTGATNEKLFF. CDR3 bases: TGTGCCAGCAGTAAACAAACAGGTGCAACTAATGAAAAACTGTTTTTT.

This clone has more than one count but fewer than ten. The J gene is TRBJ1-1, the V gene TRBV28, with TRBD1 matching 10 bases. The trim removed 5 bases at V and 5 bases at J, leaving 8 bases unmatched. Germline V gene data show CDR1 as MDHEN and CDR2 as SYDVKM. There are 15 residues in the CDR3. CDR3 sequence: CASSVFGQGGTEAFF. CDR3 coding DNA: TGTGCCAGCAGTGTTTTCGGACAGGGGGGAACTGAAGCTTTCTTT. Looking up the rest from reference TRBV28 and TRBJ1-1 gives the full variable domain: DVKVTQSSRYLVKRTGEKVFLECVQDMDHENMFWYRQDPGLGLRLIYFSYDVKMKEKGDIPEGYSVSREKKERFSLILESASTNQTSMYLCASSVFGQGGTEAFFGQGTRLTVV.

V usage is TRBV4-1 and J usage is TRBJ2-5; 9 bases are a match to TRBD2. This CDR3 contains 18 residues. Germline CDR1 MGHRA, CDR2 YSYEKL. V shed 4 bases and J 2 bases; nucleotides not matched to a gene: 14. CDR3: CASSLRHIAGVDQETQYF. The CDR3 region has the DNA TGCGCCAGCAGCCTCCGCCACATAGCGGGAGTGGATCAAGAGACCCAGTACTTC.